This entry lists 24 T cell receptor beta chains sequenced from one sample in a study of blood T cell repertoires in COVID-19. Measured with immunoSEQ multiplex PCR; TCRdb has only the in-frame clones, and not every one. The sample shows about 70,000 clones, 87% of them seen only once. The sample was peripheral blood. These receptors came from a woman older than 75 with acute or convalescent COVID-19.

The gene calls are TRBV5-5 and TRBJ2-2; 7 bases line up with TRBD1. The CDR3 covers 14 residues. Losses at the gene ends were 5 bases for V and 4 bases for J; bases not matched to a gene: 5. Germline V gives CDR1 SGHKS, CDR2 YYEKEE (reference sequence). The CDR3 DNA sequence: TGTGCCAGCAGTTGGGACAGTCCCACCGGGGAGCTGTTTTTT. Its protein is CASSWDSPTGELFF. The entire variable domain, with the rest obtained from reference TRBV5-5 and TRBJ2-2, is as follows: DAGVTQSPTHLIKTRGQQVTLRCSPISGHKSVSWYQQVLGQGPQFIFQYYEKEERGRGNFPDRFSARQFPNYSSELNVNALLLGDSALYLCASSWDSPTGELFFGEGSRLTVL.

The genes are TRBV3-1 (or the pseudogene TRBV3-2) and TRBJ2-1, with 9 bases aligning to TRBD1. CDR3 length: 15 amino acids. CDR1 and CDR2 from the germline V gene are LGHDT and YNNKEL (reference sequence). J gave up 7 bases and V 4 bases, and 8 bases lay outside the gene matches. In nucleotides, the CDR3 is TGTGCCAGCAGCCTACGCGACAGGGGGTGGAATGAGCAGTTCTTC. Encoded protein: CASSLRDRGWNEQFF.

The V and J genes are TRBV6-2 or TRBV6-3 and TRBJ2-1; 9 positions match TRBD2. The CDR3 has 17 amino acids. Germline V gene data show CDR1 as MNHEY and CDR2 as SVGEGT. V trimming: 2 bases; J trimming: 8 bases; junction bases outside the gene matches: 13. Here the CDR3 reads CASSYAVSGSGGDEQFF. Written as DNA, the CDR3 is TGTGCCAGCAGTTACGCGGTTAGCGGGAGTGGGGGCGATGAGCAGTTCTTC.

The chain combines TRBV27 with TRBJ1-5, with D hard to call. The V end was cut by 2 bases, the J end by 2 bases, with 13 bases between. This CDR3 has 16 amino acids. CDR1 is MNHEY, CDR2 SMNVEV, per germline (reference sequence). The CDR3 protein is CASSLITPRGNQPQHF. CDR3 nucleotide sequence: TGTGCCAGCAGTTTAATAACCCCTCGGGGCAATCAGCCCCAGCATTTT.

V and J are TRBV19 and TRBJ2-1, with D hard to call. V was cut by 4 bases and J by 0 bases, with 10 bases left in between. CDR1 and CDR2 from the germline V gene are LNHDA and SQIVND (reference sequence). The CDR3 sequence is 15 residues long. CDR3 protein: CASSKLLSSYNEQFF. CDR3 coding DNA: TGTGCCAGTAGTAAACTTCTTAGCTCCTACAATGAGCAGTTCTTC.

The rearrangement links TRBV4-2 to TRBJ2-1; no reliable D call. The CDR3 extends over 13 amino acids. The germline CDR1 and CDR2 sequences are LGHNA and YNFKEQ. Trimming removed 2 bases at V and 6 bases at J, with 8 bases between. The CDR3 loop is CASSQPPGNEQFF. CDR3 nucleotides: TGTGCCAGCAGCCAACCCCCGGGCAATGAGCAGTTCTTC.

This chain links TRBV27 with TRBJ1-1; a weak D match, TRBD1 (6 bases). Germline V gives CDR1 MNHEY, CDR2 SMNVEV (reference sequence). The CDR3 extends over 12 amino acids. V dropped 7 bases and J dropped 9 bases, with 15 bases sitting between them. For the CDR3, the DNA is TGTGCCAGCAAGGATAAGGGGACAAAAGCTTTCTTT. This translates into CASKDKGTKAFF.

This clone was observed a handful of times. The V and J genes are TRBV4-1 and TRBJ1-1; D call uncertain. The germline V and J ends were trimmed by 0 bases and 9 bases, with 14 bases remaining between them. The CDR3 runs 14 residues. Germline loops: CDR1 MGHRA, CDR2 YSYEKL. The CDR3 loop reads CASSQDVLGAQAFF. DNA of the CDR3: TGCGCCAGCAGCCAAGATGTACTCGGAGCACAAGCTTTCTTT.

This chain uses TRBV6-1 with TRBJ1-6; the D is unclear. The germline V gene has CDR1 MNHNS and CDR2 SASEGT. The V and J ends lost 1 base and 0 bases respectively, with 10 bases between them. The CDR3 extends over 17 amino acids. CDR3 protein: CASSEVFAGSYNSPLHF. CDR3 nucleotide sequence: TGTGCCAGCAGTGAAGTGTTTGCAGGCTCCTATAATTCACCCCTCCACTTT.

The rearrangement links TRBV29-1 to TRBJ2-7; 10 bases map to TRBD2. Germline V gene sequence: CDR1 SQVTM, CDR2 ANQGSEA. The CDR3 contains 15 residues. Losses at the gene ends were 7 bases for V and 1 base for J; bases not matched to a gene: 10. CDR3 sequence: CSARTGTSVSYEQYF. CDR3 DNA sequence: TGCAGCGCCCGGACCGGGACTAGCGTTTCCTACGAGCAGTACTTC.

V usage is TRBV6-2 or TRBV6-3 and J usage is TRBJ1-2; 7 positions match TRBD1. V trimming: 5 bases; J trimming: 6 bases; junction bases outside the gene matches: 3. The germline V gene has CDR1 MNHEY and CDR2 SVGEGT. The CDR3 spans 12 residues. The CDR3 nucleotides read TGTGCCAGCAGTCAGGGGACAGATGGCTACACCTTC. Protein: CASSQGTDGYTF.

The DNA for the CDR3 is TGTGCCAGCAGCACCCGGACTAGCGGGGCGCCAAGCTCCTACAATGAGCAGTTCTTC. This gives the protein CASSTRTSGAPSSYNEQFF. The chain couples TRBV3-1 (or the pseudogene TRBV3-2) to TRBJ2-1, with TRBD2 matching 12 bases. The V and J ends lost 5 bases and 0 bases, in that order; junction bases with no gene match: 11. From germline, CDR1 is LGHDT and CDR2 YNNKEL (reference sequence). The CDR3 is 19 amino acids.

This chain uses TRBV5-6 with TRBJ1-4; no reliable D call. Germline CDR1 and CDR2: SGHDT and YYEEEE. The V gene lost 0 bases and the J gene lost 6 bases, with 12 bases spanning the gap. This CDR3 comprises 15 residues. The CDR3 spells CASSLASGKYEKLFF. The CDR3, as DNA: TGTGCCAGCAGCTTGGCCTCCGGGAAGTATGAAAAACTGTTTTTT.

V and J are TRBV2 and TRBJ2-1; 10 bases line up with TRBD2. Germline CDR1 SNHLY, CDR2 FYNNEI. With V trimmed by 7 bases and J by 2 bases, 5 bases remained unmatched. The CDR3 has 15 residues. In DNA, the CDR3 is TGTGCCAGCAAGGCTAGCGGGGGAACCTACAATGAGCAGTTCTTC. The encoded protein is CASKASGGTYNEQFF.

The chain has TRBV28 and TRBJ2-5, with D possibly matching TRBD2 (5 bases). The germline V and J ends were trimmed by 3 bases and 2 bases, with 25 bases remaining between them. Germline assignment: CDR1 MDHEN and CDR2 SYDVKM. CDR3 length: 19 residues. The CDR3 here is CASSLVERARTRPQETQYF. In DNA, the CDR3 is TGTGCCAGCAGTTTGGTGGAGAGGGCCAGAACAAGGCCACAAGAGACCCAGTACTTC.

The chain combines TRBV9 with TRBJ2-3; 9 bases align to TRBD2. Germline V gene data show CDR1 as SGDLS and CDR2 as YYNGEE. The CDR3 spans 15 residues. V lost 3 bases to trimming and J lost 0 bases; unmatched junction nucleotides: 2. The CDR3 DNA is TGTGCCAGCAGCGGAGCGGGAGGTAGCACAGATACGCAGTATTTT. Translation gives CASSGAGGSTDTQYF. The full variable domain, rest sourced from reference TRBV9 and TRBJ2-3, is DSGVTQTPKHLITATGQRVTLRCSPRSGDLSVYWYQQSLDQGLQFLIQYYNGEERAKGNILERFSAQQFPDLHSELNLSSLELGDSALYFCASSGAGGSTDTQYFGPGTRLTVL.

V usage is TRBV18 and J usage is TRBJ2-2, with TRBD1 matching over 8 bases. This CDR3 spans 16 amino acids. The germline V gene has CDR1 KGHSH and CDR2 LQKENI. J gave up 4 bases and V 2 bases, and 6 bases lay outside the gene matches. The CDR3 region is CASSPTGQAVTGELFF. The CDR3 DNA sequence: TGTGCCAGCTCACCAACGGGACAGGCCGTCACCGGGGAGCTGTTTTTT.

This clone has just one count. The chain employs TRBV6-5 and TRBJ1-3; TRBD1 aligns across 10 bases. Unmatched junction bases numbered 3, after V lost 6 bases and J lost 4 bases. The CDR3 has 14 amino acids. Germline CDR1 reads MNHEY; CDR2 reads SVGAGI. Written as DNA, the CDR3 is TGTGCCAGCAGGACAGGGGGCCCAGGAAACACCATATATTTT. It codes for CASRTGGPGNTIYF.

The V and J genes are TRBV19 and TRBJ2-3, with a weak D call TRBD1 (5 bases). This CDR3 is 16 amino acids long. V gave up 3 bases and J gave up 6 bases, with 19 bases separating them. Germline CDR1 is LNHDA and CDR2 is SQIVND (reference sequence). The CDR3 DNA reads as TGTGCCAGTAGTATCCGAGCAGGGTTCCTCGGGGATACGCAGTATTTT. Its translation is CASSIRAGFLGDTQYF.

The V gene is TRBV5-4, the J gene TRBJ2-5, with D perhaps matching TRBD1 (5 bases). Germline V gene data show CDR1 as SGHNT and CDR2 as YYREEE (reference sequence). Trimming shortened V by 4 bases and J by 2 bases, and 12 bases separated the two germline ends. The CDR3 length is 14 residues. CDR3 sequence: CASSTGSIQETQYF. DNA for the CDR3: TGTGCCAGCAGCACAGGCTCTATTCAAGAGACCCAGTACTTC.

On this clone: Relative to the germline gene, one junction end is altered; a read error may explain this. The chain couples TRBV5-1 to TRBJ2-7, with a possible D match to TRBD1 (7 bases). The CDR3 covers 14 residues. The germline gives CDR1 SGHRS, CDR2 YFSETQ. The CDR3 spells CASSLVGQGGEQYF. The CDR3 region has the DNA TGCGCCAGCAGTTTGGTCGGGCAGGGGGGCGAGCAGTACTTC.

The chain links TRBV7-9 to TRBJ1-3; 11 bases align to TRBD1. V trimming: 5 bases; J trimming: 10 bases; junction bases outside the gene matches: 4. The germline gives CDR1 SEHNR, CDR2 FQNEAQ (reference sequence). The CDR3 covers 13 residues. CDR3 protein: CASSEGTGGTIYF. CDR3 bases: TGTGCCAGCAGCGAAGGGACAGGGGGAACCATATATTTT.

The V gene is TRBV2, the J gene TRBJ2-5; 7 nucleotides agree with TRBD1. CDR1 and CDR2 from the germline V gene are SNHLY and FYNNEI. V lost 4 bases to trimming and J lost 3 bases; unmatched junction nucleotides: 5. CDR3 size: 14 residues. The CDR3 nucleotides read TGTGCCAGCAGTGGACAGGGTTTTGAAGAGACCCAGTACTTC. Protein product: CASSGQGFEETQYF.

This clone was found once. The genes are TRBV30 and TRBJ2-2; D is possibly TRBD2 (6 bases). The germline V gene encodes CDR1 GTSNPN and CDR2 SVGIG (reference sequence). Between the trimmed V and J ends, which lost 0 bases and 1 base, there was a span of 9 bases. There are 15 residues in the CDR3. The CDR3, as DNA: TGTGCCTGGAGTGTAACGCGGGGGAACACCGGGGAGCTGTTTTTT. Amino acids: CAWSVTRGNTGELFF.